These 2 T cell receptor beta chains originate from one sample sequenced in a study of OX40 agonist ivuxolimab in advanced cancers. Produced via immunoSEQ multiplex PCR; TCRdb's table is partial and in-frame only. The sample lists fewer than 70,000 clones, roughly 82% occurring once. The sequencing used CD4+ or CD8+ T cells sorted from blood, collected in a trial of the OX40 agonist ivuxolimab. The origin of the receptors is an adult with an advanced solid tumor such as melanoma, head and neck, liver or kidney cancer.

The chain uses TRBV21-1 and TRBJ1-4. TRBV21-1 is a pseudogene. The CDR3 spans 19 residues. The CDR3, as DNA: TGTGCCAGCAGCAAATTGGTCAGGACTACCCACACAACTAATGAAAAACTGTTTTTT. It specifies CASSKLVRTTHTTNEKLFF.

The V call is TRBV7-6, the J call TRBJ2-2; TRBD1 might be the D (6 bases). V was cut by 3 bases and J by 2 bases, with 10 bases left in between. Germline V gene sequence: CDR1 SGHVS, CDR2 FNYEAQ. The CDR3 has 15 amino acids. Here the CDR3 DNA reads TGTGCCAGCAGCTTTGGGGGCCCCAACACCGGGGAGCTGTTTTTT. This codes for CASSFGGPNTGELFF.